The rows below give T cell receptor beta chains drawn from one sample of a study of blood T cell repertoires in COVID-19. Assay: immunoSEQ multiplex PCR; the TCRdb copy retains only in-frame clones and omits some. The table has 200,000 to 250,000 clones, 70% to 85% seen once. The sequenced sample consisted of peripheral blood. The receptors originated from a woman of 80 years or more with active or convalescent COVID-19. Each CDR3 is given with its conserved first and last residue. Fields, in order: V gene, clone size, D gene, J gene, CDR3 length, CDR3 protein, CDR3 DNA. A D gene is named only where the DNA matches it firmly. Some rows have no size entry. The others give once, few or many, or a class for an expanded clone.

TRBV6-4,once,-,TRBJ2-7,14,CASSVDRSSYEQYF,TGTGCCAGCAGTGTGGACAGAAGCTCCTACGAGCAGTACTTC
TRBV19,-,TRBD1,TRBJ1-1,16,CASTSGTGGGYTEAFF,TGTGCCAGCACATCAGGGACAGGGGGCGGCTACACTGAAGCTTTCTTT
TRBV29-1,-,-,TRBJ2-1,11,CSVGRNNEQFF,TGCAGCGTTGGCAGGAACAATGAGCAGTTCTTC
TRBV3-1/TRBV3-2,-,TRBD2,TRBJ2-7,15,CASLPSGGDPYEQYF,TGTGCCAGCCTACCATCTGGGGGGGACCCCTACGAGCAGTACTTC
TRBV5-6,once,TRBD1,TRBJ2-7,15,CASSRIDREIAEQYF,TGTGCCAGCAGCAGGATCGACAGGGAAATTGCCGAGCAGTACTTC
TRBV4-2,-,TRBD2,TRBJ2-2,17,CASSQGTSGSSTGELFF,TGTGCCAGCAGCCAAGGGACTAGCGGGAGCTCAACCGGGGAGCTGTTTTTT
TRBV5-1,-,TRBD1,TRBJ1-1,13,CASSQQGINEAFF,TGCGCCAGCAGCCAACAGGGGATCAATGAAGCTTTCTTT
TRBV6-5,-,TRBD1,TRBJ2-7,14,CASSNGQGIDEQYF,TGTGCCAGCAGTAACGGACAGGGTATCGACGAGCAGTACTTC
TRBV19,-,-,TRBJ2-5,14,CASSIGMGLETQYF,TGTGCCAGTAGTATAGGAATGGGGCTGGAGACCCAGTACTTC
TRBV11-2,-,TRBD1,TRBJ1-1,13,CASSLVRGREAFF,TGTGCCAGCAGCTTAGTCAGGGGGCGCGAAGCTTTCTTT
TRBV6-5,-,TRBD1,TRBJ1-1,12,CASSRRGTEAFF,TGTGCCAGCAGTCGCAGGGGGACTGAAGCTTTCTTT
TRBV5-4,-,-,TRBJ1-1,14,CASSPSGRGPEAFF,TGTGCCAGCAGCCCATCTGGGAGAGGGCCTGAAGCTTTCTTT
TRBV7-8,-,TRBD2,TRBJ2-4,14,CASSPSGVLDPQYF,TGTGCCAGCAGCCCAAGCGGGGTGCTAGATCCGCAGTACTTC
TRBV5-1,-,-,TRBJ2-2,14,CASSYDYFTGELFF,TGCGCCAGCAGCTACGACTATTTCACCGGGGAGCTGTTTTTT
TRBV6-6,-,TRBD1,TRBJ1-5,15,CASSENTGERQPQHF,TGTGCCAGCAGCGAAAATACAGGGGAGAGACAGCCCCAGCATTTT
TRBV10-3,-,-,TRBJ1-2,16,CAISESSPRSGYGYTF,TGTGCCATCAGTGAGTCTTCACCCCGGTCGGGCTATGGCTACACCTTC
TRBV5-1,-,-,TRBJ1-1,14,CASSLGPGNTEAFF,TGCGCCAGCAGCTTGGGGCCAGGGAACACTGAAGCTTTCTTT
TRBV2,once,-,TRBJ1-5,15,CASSVDGVSNQPQHF,TGTGCCAGCAGTGTAGACGGAGTTAGCAATCAGCCCCAGCATTTT
TRBV4-1,-,-,TRBJ1-2,16,CASSQSQAGEYYGYTF,TGCGCCAGCAGCCAATCCCAGGCCGGGGAATACTATGGCTACACCTTC
TRBV5-1,-,-,TRBJ2-7,14,CASSLGFVSREQYF,TGCGCCAGCAGCTTGGGGTTCGTATCGCGGGAGCAGTACTTC
TRBV6-4,once,-,TRBJ2-3,14,CASSDGTATDTQYF,TGTGCCAGCAGTGACGGTACAGCCACAGATACGCAGTATTTT
TRBV24-1,-,-,TRBJ2-2,12,CATSGDTGELFF,TGTGCCACCTCGGGGGACACCGGGGAGCTGTTTTTT
TRBV18,once,TRBD2,TRBJ2-7,15,CASSPFRDYSYEQYF,TGTGCCAGCTCTCCATTCCGGGACTACTCCTACGAGCAGTACTTC
TRBV10-3,-,TRBD2,TRBJ2-1,15,CAISERLRGGNEQFF,TGTGCCATCAGTGAGAGGTTGCGGGGGGGCAATGAGCAGTTCTTC
TRBV7-8,few,TRBD1,TRBJ1-1,14,CASSPRTGPTEAFF,TGTGCCAGCAGCCCCAGGACAGGGCCCACTGAAGCTTTCTTT
TRBV3-1/TRBV3-2,-,-,TRBJ1-1,12,CASSQTYTEAFF,TGTGCCAGCAGCCAGACATATACTGAAGCTTTCTTT